This T cell receptor (beta chain) derives from a study of CD8+CD57+ T cells in acquired aplastic anemia. Study background: Yields of DNA that came from sorted CD4+ and CD8+ cells averaged roughly 3.2 ug. CD4+ reads averaged approximately 9.9 million in healthy donors.

Profiles of TCR beta VDJ and CDR3 were generated from a genomic DNA template. TCRdb called the reads again in MiXCR, with one record for every CDR3 protein. The table has about 420,000 distinct CDR3 sequences, 55% to 70% seen once. Overall study findings and caveats: Patients showed no significant difference from controls in CD8+ Simpson's diversity.

The count of this clonotype is one. What it binds is unknown. Germline V gene data show CDR1 as SQVTM and CDR2 as ANQGSEA. The CDR3 runs 13 residues. The TCR comes from a human donor in good health, serving as a control. The material sequenced was sorted CD4+, CD8+, or CD8+CD57+ T cells (not recorded which) from PBMCs. This sequence joins TRBV29-1 and TRBJ2-7; 12 bases match TRBD1. The CDR3 DNA is TGCCGCGCACTCGGGACAGGGGGCAACGAGCAGTACTTC. Protein product: CRALGTGGNEQYF.